This T cell receptor beta chain was sequenced during a study of identical twins. The ends were cut back, 5 bases at V and 5 bases at J, with 16 bases in the middle. The CDR3 is 14 amino acids. Germline V gene sequence: CDR1 LNHDA, CDR2 SQIVND (reference sequence). TCRdb re-analysed the 5' RACE reads in MiXCR, keeping a single row per CDR3 protein. The sample holds a few hundred thousand distinct CDR3 sequences, approximately 9.6% seen once. A further study also used this sample, focusing on yellow fever vaccine responses in identical twins.

This receptor was obtained from a young woman in good health. The gene calls are TRBV19 and TRBJ2-7; the D gene is possibly TRBD1 (5 bases). The sample consisted of PBMCs. CDR3 sequence (DNA): TGTGCCAGTAGTCCCGCGGCGCAGGGCAACGAGCAGTACTTC. Its protein is CASSPAAQGNEQYF.